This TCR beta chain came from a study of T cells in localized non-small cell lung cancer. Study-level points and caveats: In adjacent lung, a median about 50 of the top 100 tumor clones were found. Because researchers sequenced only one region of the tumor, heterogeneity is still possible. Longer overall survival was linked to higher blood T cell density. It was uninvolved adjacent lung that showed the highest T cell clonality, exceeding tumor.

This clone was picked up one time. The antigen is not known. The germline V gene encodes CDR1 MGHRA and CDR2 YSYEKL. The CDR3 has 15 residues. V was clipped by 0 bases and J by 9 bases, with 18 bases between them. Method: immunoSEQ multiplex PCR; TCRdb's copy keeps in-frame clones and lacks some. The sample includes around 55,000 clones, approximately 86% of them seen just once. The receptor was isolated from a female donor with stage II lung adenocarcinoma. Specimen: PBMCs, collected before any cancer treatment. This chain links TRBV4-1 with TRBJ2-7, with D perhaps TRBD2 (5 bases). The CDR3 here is CASSQEGNARGGQYF. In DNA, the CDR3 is TGCGCCAGCAGCCAAGAAGGTAACGCCCGTGGAGGGCAGTACTTC.